This T cell receptor (beta chain) was profiled in a study of Ad26.COV2.S vaccination and SARS-CoV-2 variants. The wider study: Donor joined the COV1001 Ad26.COV2.S trial arm.

Method: immunoSEQ multiplex PCR; TCRdb's copy keeps in-frame clones and lacks some. This sample has 200,000 to 300,000 clones; 85% to 90% occur once, and the top ten carry roughly 10%. Documented treatment: roughly 18 received Ad26.COV2.S at low or high dose, single or two shots; roughly five received placebo; per-sample allocation not given. Material that was analyzed had been drawn on day 63 after the first vaccine or placebo injection. Study-level results: Placebo and vaccine recipients had non-spike TCR breadth that was similar. Responses of T cells in total may have been underestimated by the TCR breadth and depth analyses.

Of note for this clone: Its antigen remains unidentified.

This TCR was recovered from a person between 18 and 65 years old who received the Ad26.COV2.S COVID-19 vaccine or a placebo. The sample in question was peripheral blood, obtained in a trial of Ad26.COV2.S vaccine versus placebo.

The CDR3 nucleotides are TGTGCCAGCAGCTTAGGTCTCGGGACAGATAGCACAGATACGCAGTATTTT. Translation: CASSLGLGTDSTDTQYF. The V gene is TRBV11-3, the J gene TRBJ2-3; TRBD1 aligns across 7 bases. Trimming cost V 1 base and J 0 bases; bases outside gene matches: 7. Germline CDR1 is SGHNT and CDR2 is YENEEA. CDR3 length equals 17 residues.